The 5 T cell receptor beta chains in this list originate from one sample, sequenced in a study of cytomegalovirus exposure and HLA in healthy donors. Produced via immunoSEQ multiplex PCR; TCRdb's table is partial and in-frame only. The sample consists of tens of thousands of clones, less than 96% of them appearing once. Material: PBMCs. These receptors originate from a woman aged 18-29 years in good health and CMV-seronegative.

The CDR3 DNA follows: TGCAGCGTTGAGGGCGGCAGGGCCTACAATGAGCAGTTCTTC. It codes for CSVEGGRAYNEQFF. The chain employs TRBV29-1 and TRBJ2-1, with D tentatively TRBD1 (5 bases). Trimming took 3 bases from V and 2 from J, leaving 11 bases between them. CDR3 size: 14 residues. Germline loops: CDR1 SQVTM, CDR2 ANQGSEA.

The chain uses TRBV18 and TRBJ2-1, with a possible D match to TRBD1 (5 bases). Trimming shortened V by 0 bases and J by 12 bases, and 21 bases separated the two germline ends. Germline CDR1 and CDR2: KGHSH and LQKENI. This CDR3 is built from 16 residues. The CDR3 coding sequence is TGTGCCAGCTCACCACCGGGGCTACCAGGGTCGTTAGGGCAGTTCTTC. As protein: CASSPPGLPGSLGQFF.

The rearrangement joins TRBV6-5 to TRBJ2-7, with D maybe TRBD2 (6 bases). The CDR3 has 13 amino acids. V lost 6 bases and J 7 bases, leaving 16 bases between the germline ends. Germline values: CDR1 MNHEY, CDR2 SVGAGI. Here the CDR3 DNA reads TGTGCCAGCAGCCGGGACGGACTACGGGAGCAGTACTTC. Its protein product is CASSRDGLREQYF.

The V and J genes are TRBV6-5 and TRBJ2-5; 10 nucleotides align to TRBD1. With V trimmed by 4 bases and J by 4 bases, 3 bases remained unmatched. The germline gives CDR1 MNHEY, CDR2 SVGAGI. The CDR3 has 14 amino acids. The CDR3 nucleotides are TGTGCCAGCAGTTGGGACAGGGGAGGAGAGACCCAGTACTTC. It yields the protein CASSWDRGGETQYF.

The V call is TRBV10-3, the J call TRBJ1-5; 9 bases map to TRBD1. The CDR3 is made up of 15 amino acids. Trimming removed 6 bases from V and 2 bases from J; junction bases left unmatched: 5. CDR1 and CDR2 (germline): ENHRY, SYGVKD. In DNA, the CDR3 is TGTGCCATCAGCCCGGGACAGGGTGGCAATCAGCCCCAGCATTTT. Protein product: CAISPGQGGNQPQHF.